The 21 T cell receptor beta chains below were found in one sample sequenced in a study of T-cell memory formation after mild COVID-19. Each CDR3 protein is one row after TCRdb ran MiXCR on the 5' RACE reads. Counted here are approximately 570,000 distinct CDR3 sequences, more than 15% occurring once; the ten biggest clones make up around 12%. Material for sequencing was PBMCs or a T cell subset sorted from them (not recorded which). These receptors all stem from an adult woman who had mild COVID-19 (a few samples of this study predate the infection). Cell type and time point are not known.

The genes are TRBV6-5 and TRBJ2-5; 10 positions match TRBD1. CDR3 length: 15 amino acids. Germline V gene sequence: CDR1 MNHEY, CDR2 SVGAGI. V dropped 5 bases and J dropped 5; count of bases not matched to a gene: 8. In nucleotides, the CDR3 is TGTGCCAGCAGTCATCCGACAGGGGGCTGGGAGACCCAGTACTTC. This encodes CASSHPTGGWETQYF.

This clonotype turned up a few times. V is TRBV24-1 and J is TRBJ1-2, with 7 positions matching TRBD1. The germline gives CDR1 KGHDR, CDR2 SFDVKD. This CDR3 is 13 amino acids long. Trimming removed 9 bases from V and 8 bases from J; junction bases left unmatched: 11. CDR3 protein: CATRGGTVGGYTF. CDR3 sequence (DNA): TGTGCCACCCGAGGGGGCACAGTGGGAGGCTACACCTTC.

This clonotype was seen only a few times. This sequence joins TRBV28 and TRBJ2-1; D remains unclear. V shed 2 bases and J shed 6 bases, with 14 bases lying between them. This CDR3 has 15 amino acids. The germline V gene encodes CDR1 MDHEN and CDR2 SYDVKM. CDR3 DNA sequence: TGTGCCAGCAGTTTAATGAGCGACCCGGGCAATGAGCAGTTCTTC. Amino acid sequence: CASSLMSDPGNEQFF.

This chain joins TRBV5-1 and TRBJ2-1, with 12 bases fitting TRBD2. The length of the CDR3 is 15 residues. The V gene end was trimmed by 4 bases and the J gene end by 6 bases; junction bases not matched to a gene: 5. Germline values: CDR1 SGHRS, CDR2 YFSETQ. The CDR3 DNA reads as TGCGCCAGCAGCGGGACTAGCGGGTGGATCAATGAGCAGTTCTTC. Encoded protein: CASSGTSGWINEQFF. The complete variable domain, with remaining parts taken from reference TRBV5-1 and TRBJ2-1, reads KAGVTQTPRYLIKTRGQQVTLSCSPISGHRSVSWYQQTPGQGLQFLFEYFSETQRNKGNFPGRFSGRQFSNSRSEMNVSTLELGDSALYLCASSGTSGWINEQFFGPGTRLTVL.

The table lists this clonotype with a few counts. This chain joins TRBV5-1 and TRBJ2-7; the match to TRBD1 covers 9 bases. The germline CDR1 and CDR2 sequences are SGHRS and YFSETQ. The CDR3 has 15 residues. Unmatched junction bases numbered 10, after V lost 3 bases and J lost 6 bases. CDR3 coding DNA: TGCGCCAGCAGCTACCCCGGGACAGGGACGGGCGAGCAGTACTTC. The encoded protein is CASSYPGTGTGEQYF. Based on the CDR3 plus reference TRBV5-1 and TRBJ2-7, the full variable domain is KAGVTQTPRYLIKTRGQQVTLSCSPISGHRSVSWYQQTPGQGLQFLFEYFSETQRNKGNFPGRFSGRQFSNSRSEMNVSTLELGDSALYLCASSYPGTGTGEQYFGPGTRLTVT.

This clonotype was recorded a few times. The CDR3: CASSYSYRVNQPQHF. CDR3 nucleotide sequence: TGTGCCAGCAGTTACTCGTACAGGGTGAATCAGCCCCAGCATTTT. This chain joins TRBV6-2 or TRBV6-3 and TRBJ1-5; D perhaps matches TRBD1 (6 bases). Germline loops: CDR1 MNHEY, CDR2 SVGEGT. V was clipped by 0 bases and J by 4 bases, with 10 bases between them. CDR3 size: 15 residues.

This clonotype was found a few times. The CDR3 DNA follows: TGTGCCAGCAGGGGTGGAGGAGACACTGAAGCTTTCTTT. Translation gives CASRGGGDTEAFF. The chain carries TRBV5-6 and TRBJ1-1; no definite D call. The CDR3 is made up of 13 amino acids. Trimming left V 5 bases short and J 3 bases short, with 11 bases between. In germline, CDR1 is SGHDT, CDR2 YYEEEE.

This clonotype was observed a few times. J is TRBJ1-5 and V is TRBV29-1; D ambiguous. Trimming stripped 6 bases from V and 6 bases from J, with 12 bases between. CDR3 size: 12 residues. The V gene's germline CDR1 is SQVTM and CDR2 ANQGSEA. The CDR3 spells CSVAADGQPQHF. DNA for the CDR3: TGCAGCGTGGCAGCAGATGGTCAGCCCCAGCATTTT.

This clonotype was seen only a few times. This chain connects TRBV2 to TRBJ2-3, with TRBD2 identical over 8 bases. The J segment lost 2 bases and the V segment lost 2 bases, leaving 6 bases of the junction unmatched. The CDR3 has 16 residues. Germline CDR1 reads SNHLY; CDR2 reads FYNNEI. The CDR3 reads CASSEQAGGATDTQYF. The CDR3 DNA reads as TGTGCCAGCAGTGAACAGGCCGGGGGGGCCACAGATACGCAGTATTTT.

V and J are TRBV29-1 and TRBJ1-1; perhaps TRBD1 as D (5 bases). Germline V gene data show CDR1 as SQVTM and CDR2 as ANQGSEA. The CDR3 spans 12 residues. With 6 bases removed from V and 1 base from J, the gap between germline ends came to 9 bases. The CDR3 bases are TGCAGCGTCCGGGACGGGAACACTGAAGCTTTCTTT. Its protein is CSVRDGNTEAFF.

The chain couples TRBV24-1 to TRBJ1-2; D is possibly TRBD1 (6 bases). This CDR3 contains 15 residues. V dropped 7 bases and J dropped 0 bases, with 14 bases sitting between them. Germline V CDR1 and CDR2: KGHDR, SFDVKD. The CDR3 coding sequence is TGTGCCACCAGGGTCACAGGGCCAGCTAACTATGGCTACACCTTC. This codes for CATRVTGPANYGYTF.

The CDR3 DNA sequence: TGTGCCAGCAGTGAATCGACAGGCAGCACAGATACGCAGTATTTT. It is translated as CASSESTGSTDTQYF. J is TRBJ2-3 and V is TRBV25-1, with D perhaps matching TRBD1 (6 bases). The CDR3 contains 15 residues. V was clipped by 1 base and J by 0 bases, with 8 bases between them. Germline loops: CDR1 MGHDK, CDR2 SYGVNS.

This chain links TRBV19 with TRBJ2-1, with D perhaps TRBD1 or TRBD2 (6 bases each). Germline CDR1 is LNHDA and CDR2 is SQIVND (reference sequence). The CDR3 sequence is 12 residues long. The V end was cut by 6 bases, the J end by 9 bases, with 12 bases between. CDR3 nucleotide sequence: TGTGCCAGTAGGTTCGGGGGCAGTGAGCAGTTCTTC. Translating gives CASRFGGSEQFF.

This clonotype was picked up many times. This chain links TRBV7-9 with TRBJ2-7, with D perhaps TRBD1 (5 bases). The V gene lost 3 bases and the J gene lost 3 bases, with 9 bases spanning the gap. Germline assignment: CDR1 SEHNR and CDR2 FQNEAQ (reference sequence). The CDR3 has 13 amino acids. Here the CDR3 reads CASSFNQGYEQYF. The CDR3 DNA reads TGTGCCAGCAGCTTCAATCAGGGCTACGAGCAGTACTTC.

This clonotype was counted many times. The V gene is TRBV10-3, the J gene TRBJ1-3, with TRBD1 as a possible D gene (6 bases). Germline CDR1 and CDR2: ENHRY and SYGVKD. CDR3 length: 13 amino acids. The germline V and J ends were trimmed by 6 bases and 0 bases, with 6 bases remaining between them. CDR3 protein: CAIRDSSGNTIYF. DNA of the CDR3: TGTGCCATCAGGGACAGCTCTGGAAACACCATATATTTT.

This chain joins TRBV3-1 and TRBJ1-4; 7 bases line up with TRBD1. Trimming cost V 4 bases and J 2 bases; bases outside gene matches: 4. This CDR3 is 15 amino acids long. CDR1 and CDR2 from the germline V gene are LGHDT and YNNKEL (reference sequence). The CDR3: CASSPGTVTNEKLFF. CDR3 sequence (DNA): TGTGCCAGCAGCCCGGGGACAGTCACTAATGAAAAACTGTTTTTT.

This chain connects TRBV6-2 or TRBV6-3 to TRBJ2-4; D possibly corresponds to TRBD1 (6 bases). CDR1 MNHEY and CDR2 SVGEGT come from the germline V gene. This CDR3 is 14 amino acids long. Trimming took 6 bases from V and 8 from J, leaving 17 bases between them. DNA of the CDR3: TGTGCCAGCAGGGAGACAGTCCCAGGGGACATTCAGTACTTC. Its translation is CASRETVPGDIQYF.

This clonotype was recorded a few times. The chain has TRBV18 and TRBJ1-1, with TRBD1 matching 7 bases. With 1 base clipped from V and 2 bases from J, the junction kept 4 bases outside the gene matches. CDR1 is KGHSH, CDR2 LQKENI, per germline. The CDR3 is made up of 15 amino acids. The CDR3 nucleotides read TGTGCCAGCTCACCACAGGGGGCTAGTAACACTGAAGCTTTCTTT. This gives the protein CASSPQGASNTEAFF.

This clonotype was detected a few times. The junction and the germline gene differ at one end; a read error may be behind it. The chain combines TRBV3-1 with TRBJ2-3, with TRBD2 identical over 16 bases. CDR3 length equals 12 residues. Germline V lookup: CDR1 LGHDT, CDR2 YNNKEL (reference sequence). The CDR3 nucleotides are TGTGCCAGCAGCACGGGGACTAGCGGGGGGGTCTTT. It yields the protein CASSTGTSGGVF.

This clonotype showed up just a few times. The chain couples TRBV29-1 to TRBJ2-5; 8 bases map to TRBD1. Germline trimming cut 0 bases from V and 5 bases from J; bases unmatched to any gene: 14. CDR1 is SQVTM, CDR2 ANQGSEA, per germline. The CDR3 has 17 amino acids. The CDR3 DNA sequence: TGCAGCGTTGAAGATTACAGGGGGTCAGTGCCAAAGGAGACCCAGTACTTC. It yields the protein CSVEDYRGSVPKETQYF.

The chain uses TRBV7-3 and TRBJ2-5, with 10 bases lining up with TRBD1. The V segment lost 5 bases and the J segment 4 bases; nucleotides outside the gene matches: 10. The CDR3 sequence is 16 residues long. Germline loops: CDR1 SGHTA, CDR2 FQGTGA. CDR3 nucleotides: TGTGCCAGCAGCCGACAGGGGGCAGGTATAGGAGAGACCCAGTACTTC. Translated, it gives CASSRQGAGIGETQYF.